This TCR beta chain comes out of a study of T cells in tuberculosis. In germline, CDR1 is SGHNT, CDR2 YENEEA. The CDR3 is 14 amino acids. Deletions cut 7 bases from V and 5 bases from J, with 17 bases between. Sequencing used immunoSEQ multiplex PCR; TCRdb keeps in-frame clones, though not all of them. The profile shows about 40,000 clones, approximately 93% of them singletons. This sample's time point: new active TB diagnosis, blood taken before or within 7 days of starting treatment. The genes are TRBV11-3 and TRBJ1-1, with D unclear. The sequences come from PBMCs, collected at tuberculosis diagnosis. The receptor was isolated from an adult with tuberculosis. This CDR3 reads CASKVEGYMTEAFF. Here the CDR3 DNA reads TGTGCCAGCAAGGTGGAGGGATATATGACTGAAGCTTTCTTT.